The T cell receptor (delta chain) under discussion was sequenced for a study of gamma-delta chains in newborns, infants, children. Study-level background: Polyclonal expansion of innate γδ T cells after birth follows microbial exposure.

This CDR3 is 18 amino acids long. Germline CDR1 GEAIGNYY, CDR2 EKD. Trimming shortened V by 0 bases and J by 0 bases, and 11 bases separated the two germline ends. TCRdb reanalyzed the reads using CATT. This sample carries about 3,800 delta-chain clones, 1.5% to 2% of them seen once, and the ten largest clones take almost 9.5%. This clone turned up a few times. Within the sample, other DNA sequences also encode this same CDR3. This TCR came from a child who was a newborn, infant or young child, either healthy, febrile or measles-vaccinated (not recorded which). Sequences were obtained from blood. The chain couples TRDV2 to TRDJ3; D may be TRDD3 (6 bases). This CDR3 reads CACDTGGPSSWDTRQMFF. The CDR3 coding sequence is TGTGCCTGTGACACCGGGGGACCGAGCTCCTGGGACACCCGACAGATGTTTTTC.